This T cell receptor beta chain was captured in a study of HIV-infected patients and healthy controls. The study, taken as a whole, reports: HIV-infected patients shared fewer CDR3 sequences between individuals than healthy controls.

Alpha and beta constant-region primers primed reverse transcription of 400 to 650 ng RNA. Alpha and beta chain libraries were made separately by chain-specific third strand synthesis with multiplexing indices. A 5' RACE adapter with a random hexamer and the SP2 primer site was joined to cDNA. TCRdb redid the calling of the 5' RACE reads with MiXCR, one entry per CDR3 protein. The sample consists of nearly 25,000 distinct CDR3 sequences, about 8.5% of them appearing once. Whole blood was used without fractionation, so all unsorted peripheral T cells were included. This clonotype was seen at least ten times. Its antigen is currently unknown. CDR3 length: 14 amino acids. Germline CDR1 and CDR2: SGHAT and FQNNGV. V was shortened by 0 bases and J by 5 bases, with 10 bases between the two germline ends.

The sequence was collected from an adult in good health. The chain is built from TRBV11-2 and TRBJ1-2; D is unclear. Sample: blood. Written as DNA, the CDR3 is TGTGCCAGCAGCTTAGATCGGGCAGCTTATGGCTACACCTTC. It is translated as CASSLDRAAYGYTF.